The 28 T cell receptor beta chains presented below share a single source sample, sequenced in a study of human T cells and chemical hapten exposure. The time point denotes: patch test 1, 2 weeks after DPC sensitization. Treatment: therapeutic diphenylcyclopropenone sensitization with weekly scalp DPC. Total RNA was isolated from unfractionated whole blood. TCRdb re-called the RACE reads through MiXCR, storing one row per CDR3 protein. This table holds about 35,000 distinct CDR3 sequences, 5.5% to 7.5% found once. Sequencing was performed on whole blood, taken in connection with sensitization to the hapten diphenylcyclopropenone (DPC). The source is a woman between 25 and 40 years old with alopecia areata. Some clones in this sample may be carry-over from other donors' samples.

This clonotype has ten or more counts. This chain connects TRBV4-1 to TRBJ1-4; possibly TRBD1 for D (6 bases). Trimming cost V 6 bases and J 7 bases, with 9 bases left between them. This CDR3 comprises 12 residues. Germline CDR1 is MGHRA and CDR2 is YSYEKL. CDR3 residues: CASREGGEKLFF. The CDR3 DNA reads as TGCGCCAGCAGGGAGGGGGGTGAAAAACTGTTTTTT.

This clonotype has just a few counts. The chain couples TRBV28 to TRBJ2-7; D is tentatively TRBD1 or TRBD2 (5 bases each). The length of the CDR3 is 14 residues. V was trimmed by 5 bases and J by 5 bases, leaving 16 bases between them. Germline V gene data show CDR1 as MDHEN and CDR2 as SYDVKM. The CDR3 DNA follows: TGTGCCAGCAGTACGGGACCGTCCGGGAACGAGCAGTACTTC. Its translation: CASSTGPSGNEQYF.

This chain links TRBV5-1 with TRBJ2-1; 9 bases match TRBD2. CDR3 length: 16 amino acids. In germline, CDR1 is SGHRS, CDR2 YFSETQ. The trim removed 0 bases at V and 3 bases at J, leaving 4 bases unmatched. CDR3 amino acids: CASSLVSGGSYNEQFF. The DNA of the CDR3 is TGCGCCAGCAGCTTGGTGAGCGGGGGGAGCTACAATGAGCAGTTCTTC.

This chain joins TRBV12-3 or TRBV12-4 and TRBJ1-4; D might be TRBD1 (6 bases). The CDR3 totals 14 residues. V was trimmed by 3 bases and J by 5 bases, leaving 10 bases between them. The CDR3 DNA sequence: TGTGCCAGCAGTTTGAGAAGGGGGAATGAAAAACTGTTTTTT. Protein product: CASSLRRGNEKLFF.

This clonotype is judged medium-sized. The V and J genes are TRBV12-3 or TRBV12-4 and TRBJ1-5; D is perhaps TRBD1 (5 bases). This CDR3 contains 14 residues. The V gene lost 5 bases and the J gene lost 3 bases, with 11 bases spanning the gap. The CDR3 sequence: CASSPQGDNQPQHF. The CDR3 DNA is TGTGCCAGCAGTCCCCAGGGTGACAATCAGCCCCAGCATTTT.

This clonotype was recorded a few times. This chain links TRBV3-1 with TRBJ1-3; D ambiguous. Germline lookup yields CDR1 LGHDT and CDR2 YNNKEL (reference sequence). V lost 1 base and J lost 0, with 13 bases in between. The CDR3 is 17 residues long. CDR3: CASSQAPMRVSGNTIYF. In DNA form, the CDR3 reads TGTGCCAGCAGCCAAGCGCCTATGAGGGTCTCTGGAAACACCATATATTTT.

This clonotype was recorded many times. This chain uses TRBV7-8 with TRBJ1-2; D gene unclear. Trimming left V 1 base short and J 4 bases short, with 10 bases between. Germline CDR1 and CDR2: SGHVS and FQNEAQ. The CDR3 totals 14 residues. The CDR3, as DNA: TGTGCCAGCAGCTTAGGAGGCCAGTCCTATGGCTACACCTTC. This sequence encodes CASSLGGQSYGYTF.

The rearrangement links TRBV27 to TRBJ1-6; D is unresolved. The germline gives CDR1 MNHEY, CDR2 SMNVEV (reference sequence). The CDR3 has 17 amino acids. Trimming pared 0 bases from V and 0 bases from J, leaving 9 bases between. CDR3: CASSLSWEPSYNSPLHF. The CDR3 DNA reads TGTGCCAGCAGTTTATCTTGGGAGCCCTCCTATAATTCACCCCTCCACTTT.

This clonotype was found many times. The chain has TRBV15 and TRBJ1-1, with D hard to call. The germline gives CDR1 LNHNV, CDR2 YYDKDF (reference sequence). The V gene lost 0 bases and the J gene lost 8 bases, with 10 bases spanning the gap. This CDR3 has 13 residues. The chain's CDR3 is CATSRDWGGEAFF. The CDR3 DNA sequence: TGTGCCACCAGCAGAGATTGGGGAGGCGAAGCTTTCTTT.

This clonotype appeared many times. This chain joins TRBV20-1 and TRBJ2-3, with 13 bases that match TRBD2. Trimming took 6 bases from V and 0 from J; bases not matched to a gene: 9. The CDR3 covers 17 residues. The germline V gene encodes CDR1 DFQATT and CDR2 SNEGSKA (reference sequence). The CDR3 sequence is CSAPRTSGGRSTDTQYF. Written as DNA, the CDR3 is TGCAGTGCCCCACGGACTAGCGGGGGCCGTAGCACAGATACGCAGTATTTT.

V is TRBV12-3 or TRBV12-4 and J is TRBJ2-3; 8 bases agree with TRBD2. Trimming took 7 bases from V and 0 from J; bases not matched to a gene: 9. The CDR3 consists of 16 residues. CDR3 DNA: TGTGCCAGCATGGAAGCGGGGGCGCTTAGCACAGATACGCAGTATTTT. It encodes CASMEAGALSTDTQYF.

The chain combines TRBV19 with TRBJ1-2; TRBD1 matches at 9 bases. The J segment lost 4 bases and the V segment lost 7 bases, leaving 7 bases of the junction unmatched. The CDR3 has 14 residues. CDR1 is LNHDA, CDR2 SQIVND, per germline (reference sequence). The CDR3 spells CASTIPGQGYGYTF. CDR3 DNA sequence: TGTGCCAGTACCATCCCGGGACAGGGCTATGGCTACACCTTC.

In its sample, this clonotype was seen many times. The chain has TRBV5-1 and TRBJ1-1; D uncertain. This CDR3 region has 14 residues. CDR1 is SGHRS and CDR2 is YFSETQ in the germline V gene. Trimming left V 4 bases short and J 1 base short, with 11 bases between. The CDR3 DNA reads as TGCGCCAGCAGCGTGTGGAAGACGAACACTGAAGCTTTCTTT. Protein product: CASSVWKTNTEAFF.

The V and J genes are TRBV3-1 and TRBJ1-6, with D unclear. The CDR3 has 14 amino acids. Trimming stripped 1 base from V and 9 bases from J, with 10 bases between. Germline V gene lookup returns CDR1 LGHDT and CDR2 YNNKEL (reference sequence). For the CDR3, the DNA is TGTGCCAGCAGCCAAGCATCTACGTCTTCACCCCTCCACTTT. This encodes CASSQASTSSPLHF.

This clonotype has a handful of counts. The chain recombines TRBV12-3 or TRBV12-4 with TRBJ2-1, with D maybe TRBD2 (5 bases). Trimming shortened V by 3 bases and J by 4 bases, and 7 bases separated the two germline ends. The CDR3 has 13 amino acids. Here the CDR3 reads CASSFSGYNEQFF. The DNA of the CDR3 is TGTGCCAGCAGTTTTTCGGGGTACAATGAGCAGTTCTTC.

The V call is TRBV28, the J call TRBJ1-6; possible D gene TRBD1, 6 bases. The CDR3 sequence is 15 residues long. Per germline, CDR1 MDHEN and CDR2 SYDVKM. Trimming took off 7 bases at V and 10 bases at J, with 20 bases between the two ends. The CDR3 bases are TGTGCCAGCAAAGAGGACCGGGCTGGGGGCTCACCCCTCCACTTT. Translated, it gives CASKEDRAGGSPLHF.

The chain couples TRBV28 to TRBJ2-7; D call uncertain. The germline gives CDR1 MDHEN, CDR2 SYDVKM. Trimming cost V 7 bases and J 2 bases, with 18 bases left between them. This CDR3 is built from 15 residues. CDR3 loop: CASIESGSGTYEQYF. CDR3 sequence (DNA): TGTGCCAGCATTGAATCAGGAAGTGGGACCTACGAGCAGTACTTC.

This clonotype was found a few times. The chain is built from TRBV4-2 and TRBJ2-3; 8 nucleotides align to TRBD1. V shed 0 bases and J 6 bases; nucleotides not matched to a gene: 11. The CDR3 covers 17 residues. CDR1 LGHNA and CDR2 YNFKEQ come from the germline V gene. CDR3 sequence (DNA): TGTGCCAGCAGCCAAGATCCACCAGGGGGCATGAGGGATACGCAGTATTTT. This sequence encodes CASSQDPPGGMRDTQYF.

This clonotype was recorded many times. The J gene is TRBJ1-5, the V gene TRBV6-2 or TRBV6-3; no firm D call. This CDR3 is 15 amino acids long. V lost 2 bases, J lost 1 base, and 9 bases lay in between. The V gene's germline CDR1 is MNHEY and CDR2 SVGEGT. The CDR3 region has the DNA TGTGCCAGCAGTTACACTGGAATCAGCAATCAGCCCCAGCATTTT. It yields the protein CASSYTGISNQPQHF.

In regard to this clonotype: A junction boundary mismatches the germline segment, possibly from a read error. V gene TRBV12-3 or TRBV12-4 combines with J gene TRBJ1-5; D gene uncertain. The CDR3 has 13 residues. CDR3 bases: TGTGCCAGCAGTTTAGAAAGCAATCATCCCCAGCATTTT. The encoded protein is CASSLESNHPQHF.

To note about this clonotype: This clone may be a read error of a much larger clone one base away. The chain links TRBV7-8 to TRBJ1-5, with unresolved D. The CDR3 spans 15 residues. Germline assignment: CDR1 SGHVS and CDR2 FQNEAQ. Trimming pared 2 bases from V and 9 bases from J, leaving 17 bases between. CDR3 sequence: CASSLPNTGSRPQHF. The CDR3 DNA follows: TGTGCCAGCAGCTTACCGAACACGGGAAGTCGGCCCCAGCATTTT.

The gene calls are TRBV18 and TRBJ2-7, with TRBD1 matching 7 bases. With V trimmed by 3 bases and J by 4 bases, 12 bases remained unmatched. The CDR3 runs to 16 residues. Per the germline V gene, CDR1 is KGHSH and CDR2 is LQKENI. CDR3 region: CASSPPLAGGLYEQYF. For the CDR3, the DNA is TGTGCCAGCTCACCCCCGCTGGCAGGGGGATTGTACGAGCAGTACTTC.

This clonotype was seen a few times. The chain carries TRBV6-2 or TRBV6-3 and TRBJ1-4; D is uncertain. Trimming stripped 8 bases from V and 6 bases from J, with 10 bases between. From germline, CDR1 is MNHEY and CDR2 SVGEGT. The CDR3 has 12 residues. CDR3: CASPKDDEKLFF. Here the CDR3 DNA reads TGTGCCAGCCCTAAGGATGATGAAAAACTGTTTTTT.

The V call is TRBV6-1, the J call TRBJ2-7, with 7 bases lining up with TRBD2. The ends lost 8 bases at V and 0 bases at J; junction bases unmatched: 13. This CDR3 has 16 amino acids. Germline V lookup: CDR1 MNHNS, CDR2 SASEGT. The chain's CDR3 is CASLYHRGGSSYEQYF. The DNA for the CDR3 is TGTGCCAGCCTCTATCACCGGGGAGGGAGCTCCTACGAGCAGTACTTC.

This clonotype has only a few counts. This chain uses TRBV4-3 with TRBJ2-3, with 13 nucleotides matching TRBD2. With V trimmed by 2 bases and J by 6 bases, 5 bases remained unmatched. Germline CDR1 reads LGHNA; CDR2 reads YSLEER. This CDR3 has 16 amino acids. The CDR3 bases are TGCGCCAGCAGCCAAACCGGGACTAGCGGGGCTGATACGCAGTATTTT. Translation gives CASSQTGTSGADTQYF.

This clonotype showed up many times. This sequence joins TRBV7-2 and TRBJ1-1; 7 nucleotides match TRBD1. The V and J ends lost 3 bases and 1 base, in that order; junction bases with no gene match: 2. CDR3 size: 14 residues. Germline loops: CDR1 SGHTA, CDR2 FQGNSA. The CDR3 region is CASSFRDRNTEAFF. DNA of the CDR3: TGTGCCAGCAGCTTCCGGGACAGGAACACTGAAGCTTTCTTT.

This chain uses TRBV12-3 or TRBV12-4 with TRBJ1-1, with D unresolved. Trimming stripped 7 bases from V and 4 bases from J, with 16 bases between. This CDR3 has 14 amino acids. CDR3 sequence reads: CASTSDPIGTEAFF. The CDR3 coding sequence is TGTGCCAGCACCTCTGACCCTATCGGCACTGAAGCTTTCTTT.

This clonotype was detected only a few times. This chain connects TRBV25-1 to TRBJ1-1; the D is unclear. CDR3 size: 14 residues. The V gene's germline CDR1 is MGHDK and CDR2 SYGVNS. V shed 5 bases and J shed 7 bases, with 17 bases lying between them. This chain's CDR3 is CASSPPTGYGEAFF. CDR3 nucleotides: TGTGCCAGCAGTCCTCCGACGGGATATGGTGAAGCTTTCTTT.